This TCR beta chain was recovered during a study of CD8+CD57+ T cells in acquired aplastic anemia. Study-wide results and caveats: Both patients and controls carried the same twenty-nine CD8+ CDR3 sequences.

By flow cytometry, patients selected for sequencing had shown an expansion of CD8+CD57+ cells. CDR1 LGHDT and CDR2 YNNKEL come from the germline V gene (reference sequence). The V end lost 1 base, the J end lost 2 bases, and 9 bases lay between the germline ends. This CDR3 contains 14 residues. Using genomic DNA as the template, TCR beta VDJ and CDR3 profiling was carried out. One entry per CDR3 protein results from TCRdb running MiXCR on the reads. The sample shows about 150,000 distinct CDR3 sequences, roughly 50% of them seen only once. There are many counts of this clonotype. The target antigen is unknown.

The source of this sequence is a human donor with aplastic anemia. Sequencing was done on a sample of sorted CD4+, CD8+, or CD8+CD57+ T cells (not recorded which) from PBMCs. J is TRBJ2-7 and V is TRBV3-1; D unclear. The CDR3 region is CASSQVALAYEQYV. The CDR3 DNA sequence: TGTGCCAGCAGCCAAGTAGCACTTGCCTACGAGCAGTACGTC.